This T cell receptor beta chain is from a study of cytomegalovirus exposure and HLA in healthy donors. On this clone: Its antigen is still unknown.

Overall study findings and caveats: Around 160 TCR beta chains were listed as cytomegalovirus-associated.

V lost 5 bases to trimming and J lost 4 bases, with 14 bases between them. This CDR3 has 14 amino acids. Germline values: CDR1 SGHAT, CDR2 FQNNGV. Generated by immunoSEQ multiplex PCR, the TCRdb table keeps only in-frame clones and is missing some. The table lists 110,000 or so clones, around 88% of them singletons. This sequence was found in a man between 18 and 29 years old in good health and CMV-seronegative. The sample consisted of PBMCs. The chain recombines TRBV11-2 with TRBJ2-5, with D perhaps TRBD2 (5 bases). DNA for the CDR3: TGTGCCAGCAGCCAAGGGTCGGGGTTAGAGACCCAGTACTTC. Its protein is CASSQGSGLETQYF.